This T cell receptor (beta chain) stems from a study of T cell clonotyping in hematopoietic cell transplantation. Study outcomes and limitations: At the given depth, recipient repertoires were over 97% de novo clonotypes.

Produced via immunoSEQ multiplex PCR; TCRdb's table is partial and in-frame only. The sample includes about 8,700 clones, 95% to 98% seen only once; the top ten take about 2.4%. The length of the CDR3 is 17 residues. V lost 11 bases to trimming and J lost 0 bases; unmatched junction nucleotides: 15. The germline V gene encodes CDR1 MDHEN and CDR2 SYDVKM. This clone showed up just a few times. Its matching antigen is unknown. This clonotype was obtained from a male patient between 55 and 70 years old who had an allogeneic stem cell transplant from a related donor, so the T cells may come from the graft donor. Some clones in this sample may be carry-over from other donors' samples. The sequences come from peripheral blood mononuclear cells, collected 100 days after allogeneic stem cell transplant. The chain carries TRBV28 and TRBJ1-2; 10 nucleotides agree with TRBD1. The CDR3: CAAPSRDRGLPNYGYTF. The CDR3 region has the DNA TGTGCCGCCCCATCCCGGGACAGGGGCTTACCTAACTATGGCTACACCTTC.